This paragraph covers one T cell receptor beta chain sequence. Its antigen is undetermined. The sample belongs to a study of cytomegalovirus exposure and HLA in healthy donors. Study observations and caveats: Later on, an analysis found that several of the most significant clusters appeared to be linked to common viral pathogens, which included parvovirus B19. Clonal expansion, a later analysis showed, was greater in HLA-associated TCR beta chains than in equally common others. Presence/absence analyses treated sequencing depth as roughly uniform across donors.

J lost 10 bases, V lost 7 bases, and 10 bases had no gene match. The CDR3 extends over 14 amino acids. From germline, CDR1 is LNHDA and CDR2 SQIVND (reference sequence). PCR primers comprised 60 Vbeta and 13 Jbeta primers. Clones were read by immunoSEQ multiplex PCR, and TCRdb kept only the in-frame ones, dropping some. The sample comprises around 130,000 clones, about 8.5% of which are singletons, and 5.5% rests with the top ten. The receptor was isolated from a man aged 35-49 years in good health and CMV-seronegative. Sequenced sample: PBMCs. The J gene is TRBJ1-5, the V gene TRBV19; TRBD1 matches 10 bases. This chain's CDR3 is CASTPGTGARPQHF. CDR3 nucleotides: TGTGCCAGTACCCCCGGGACAGGGGCTCGACCCCAGCATTTT. Combining the CDR3 with reference TRBV19 and TRBJ1-5 gives the whole variable domain DGGITQSPKYLFRKEGQNVTLSCEQNLNHDAMYWYRQDPGQGLRLIYYSQIVNDFQKGDIAEGYSVSREKKESFPLTVTSAQKNPTAFYLCASTPGTGARPQHFGDGTRLSIL.